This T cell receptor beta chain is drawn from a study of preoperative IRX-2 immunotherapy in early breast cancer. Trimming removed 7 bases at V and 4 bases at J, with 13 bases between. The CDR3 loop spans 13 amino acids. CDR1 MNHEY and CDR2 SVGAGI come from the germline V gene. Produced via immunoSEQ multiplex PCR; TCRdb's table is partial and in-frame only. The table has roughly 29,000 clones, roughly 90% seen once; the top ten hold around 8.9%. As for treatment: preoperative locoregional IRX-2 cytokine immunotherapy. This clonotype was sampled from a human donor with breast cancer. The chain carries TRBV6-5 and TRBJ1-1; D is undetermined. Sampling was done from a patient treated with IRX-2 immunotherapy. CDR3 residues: CASTNTGGTEAFF. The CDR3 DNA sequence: TGTGCCAGCACCAACACGGGAGGCACTGAAGCTTTCTTT.